In its sample, the clone carrying this T cell receptor (beta chain) was seen many times. Time point here: newly diagnosed GD, antithyroid drugs for less than 3 months. With RNA extracted from PBMCs as input, the TCR library was made. V dropped 5 bases and J dropped 6; count of bases not matched to a gene: 10. Germline CDR1 and CDR2: SGHNT and YENEEA. The length of the CDR3 is 14 residues. This specimen comes from a study of regulatory T cells in long-lasting Graves disease. For TCR beta, libraries came from iRepertoire HTBI primers and Arm-PCR of CDR3 regions. TCRdb recomputed calls from the multiplex PCR reads with MiXCR, one row per CDR3 protein. The data show roughly 350,000 distinct CDR3 sequences, around 16% seen once. This same sample was also taken into another study, of T cells in Graves' hyperthyroidism and ophthalmopathy.

The input for sequencing was peripheral blood mononuclear cells (PBMCs), taken at new diagnosis, from a patient treated with antithyroid drugs. The clonotype originates from a woman aged 18-30 years with Graves disease. The chain joins TRBV11-3 to TRBJ2-7, with 7 bases that match TRBD2. DNA for the CDR3: TGTGCCAGCAGCCCTCCCGGGAGGTTACGCGAGCAGTACTTC. It specifies CASSPPGRLREQYF.